Presented here are 27 T cell receptor beta chains from one specimen sequenced in a study of cytomegalovirus exposure and HLA in healthy donors. Vbeta (60) and Jbeta (13) primers were used in the PCR. Here immunoSEQ multiplex PCR was the method, and the copy in TCRdb shows in-frame clones only, minus some. In the table there are about 100,000 clones, around 80% of which are singletons. The sequenced sample consisted of PBMCs. Receptor source: a male donor in good health and CMV-seropositive.

This clone was found a few times. The chain links TRBV2 to TRBJ1-5; tentative D call: TRBD1 (6 bases). CDR3 length: 15 amino acids. The ends were cut back, 4 bases at V and 6 bases at J, with 16 bases in the middle. Germline V CDR1 and CDR2: SNHLY, FYNNEI. The CDR3 nucleotides are TGTGCCAGCAGTGGTGCCAGGGGTGCTTTTCAGCCCCAGCATTTT. It specifies CASSGARGAFQPQHF.

The V call is TRBV29-1, the J call TRBJ2-1; 9 nucleotides align to TRBD2. This CDR3 comprises 15 residues. Germline V lookup: CDR1 SQVTM, CDR2 ANQGSEA. The trim removed 6 bases at V and 4 bases at J, leaving 10 bases unmatched. CDR3 nucleotide sequence: TGCAGCGTGCCTTTCTCGCGGGGGGGATACAATGAGCAGTTCTTC. Protein sequence: CSVPFSRGGYNEQFF.

J is TRBJ2-5 and V is TRBV4-1; TRBD2 might be the D (5 bases). With the DNA end fitting TRBJ2-7 better, the J assignment may be wrong. The germline CDR1 and CDR2 sequences are MGHRA and YSYEKL. The CDR3 spans 14 residues. The CDR3 loop is CASSQVEGVSEQYF. The CDR3 coding sequence is TGCGCCAGCAGCCAAGTCGAGGGAGTGTCCGAGCAGTACTTC.

The chain carries TRBV11-3 and TRBJ2-7; possible D gene TRBD2, 6 bases. V was pared by 8 bases and J by 2 bases, with 25 bases between. The CDR3 covers 17 residues. Germline CDR1 SGHNT, CDR2 YENEEA. The CDR3 reads CASPDNGYERVAYEQYF. CDR3 bases: TGTGCCAGCCCGGATAATGGGTATGAGCGGGTCGCCTACGAGCAGTACTTC.

This clone was seen once. This rearrangement joins TRBV2 to TRBJ1-2; D is undetermined. The germline gives CDR1 SNHLY, CDR2 FYNNEI. CDR3 length equals 16 residues. Trimming took 6 bases from V and 5 from J, leaving 22 bases between them. The CDR3 region is CASSQASGILSYGYTF. DNA for the CDR3: TGTGCCAGCAGCCAGGCCTCGGGGATTCTCTCTTATGGCTACACCTTC.

This clone has a count of ten or more. The rearrangement joins TRBV4-3 to TRBJ2-6, with 7 bases aligning to TRBD1. J gave up 4 bases and V 0 bases, and 3 bases lay outside the gene matches. Germline values: CDR1 LGHNA, CDR2 YSLEER. This CDR3 region has 16 residues. The CDR3 nucleotides are TGCGCCAGCAGCCAAGATCAGGGGGTCGGGGCCAACGTCCTGACTTTC. Protein product: CASSQDQGVGANVLTF.

The chain is built from TRBV19 and TRBJ1-2, with 8 bases that match TRBD1. The CDR3 consists of 15 residues. Germline V gene data show CDR1 as LNHDA and CDR2 as SQIVND (reference sequence). The V gene end was trimmed by 3 bases and the J gene end by 7 bases; junction bases not matched to a gene: 10. The CDR3 coding sequence is TGTGCCAGTAGTATCCCAGGGGGCGGCCCGGCTGGCTACACCTTC. Amino acid sequence: CASSIPGGGPAGYTF.

CDR3 in DNA: TGTGCCAGCAGCTTTGGCAGGCAGAACACTGAAGCTTTCTTT. Translated, it gives CASSFGRQNTEAFF. The chain employs TRBV7-3 and TRBJ1-1; D unclear. The CDR3 has 14 residues. The germline V and J ends were trimmed by 3 bases and 1 base, with 9 bases remaining between them. From germline, CDR1 is SGHTA and CDR2 FQGTGA.

The rearrangement joins TRBV7-8 to TRBJ2-2; perhaps TRBD1 as D (5 bases). Trimming pared 2 bases from V and 7 bases from J, leaving 26 bases between. The CDR3 is 19 amino acids. Germline lookup yields CDR1 SGHVS and CDR2 FQNEAQ. The CDR3 sequence is CASSLRSKDSLGLRGELFF. CDR3 in DNA: TGTGCCAGCAGCTTAAGAAGTAAAGACAGCCTCGGTTTACGCGGGGAGCTGTTTTTT.

This clone was seen more than once but under ten times. The chain has TRBV19 and TRBJ1-3, with a weak D call TRBD1 (6 bases). Germline V gene lookup returns CDR1 LNHDA and CDR2 SQIVND (reference sequence). The CDR3 spans 15 residues. V gave up 3 bases and J gave up 2 bases, with 11 bases separating them. The CDR3 is CASSMGAGPGNTIYF. As DNA, the CDR3 is TGTGCCAGTAGTATGGGGGCAGGGCCTGGAAACACCATATATTTT.

J is TRBJ2-7 and V is TRBV2, with 9 bases lining up with TRBD1. J gave up 6 bases and V 6 bases, and 12 bases lay outside the gene matches. Germline V lookup: CDR1 SNHLY, CDR2 FYNNEI. CDR3 length: 15 amino acids. The CDR3 DNA reads as TGTGCCAGCAGACGACAGGGGGGACCCCTCCCCGAGCAGTACTTC. It specifies CASRRQGGPLPEQYF.

The chain employs TRBV11-3 and TRBJ1-6; D is perhaps TRBD1 (5 bases). The CDR3 consists of 16 residues. Looked up from germline, CDR1 is SGHNT and CDR2 is YENEEA. V was clipped by 6 bases and J by 3 bases, with 15 bases between them. DNA of the CDR3: TGTGCCAGCAGTACTGGGCAGGGAGGCTATAATTCACCCCTCCACTTT. Its translation: CASSTGQGGYNSPLHF.

The chain recombines TRBV11-2 with TRBJ2-7; D is unresolved. Deletions cut 1 base from V and 6 bases from J, with 7 bases between. Germline V lookup: CDR1 SGHAT, CDR2 FQNNGV. This CDR3 is built from 12 residues. The CDR3 nucleotides are TGTGCCAGCAGCTTAGCACGTAGCGAGCAGTACTTC. Translated: CASSLARSEQYF.

The chain links TRBV5-1 to TRBJ2-6; unclear D gene. CDR1 and CDR2 (germline): SGHRS, YFSETQ. The CDR3 consists of 16 residues. With 4 bases removed from V and 4 bases from J, the gap between germline ends came to 15 bases. In nucleotides, the CDR3 is TGCGCCAGCAGCCCGTTTGGGCCTACGGGGGCCAACGTCCTGACTTTC. Its translation is CASSPFGPTGANVLTF.

The rearrangement joins TRBV9 to TRBJ2-1; the match to TRBD2 covers 9 bases. The CDR3 is made up of 19 amino acids. Looked up from germline, CDR1 is SGDLS and CDR2 is YYNGEE. J lost 5 bases, V lost 0 bases, and 15 bases had no gene match. CDR3 amino acids: CASSVAIAAGGPDHNEQFF. The CDR3 DNA is TGTGCCAGCAGCGTAGCCATTGCGGCGGGGGGGCCGGATCACAATGAGCAGTTCTTC.

The genes are TRBV6-5 and TRBJ2-5; TRBD2 is a possible D gene (5 bases). The CDR3 has 15 residues. Germline loops: CDR1 MNHEY, CDR2 SVGAGI. Trimming left V 8 bases short and J 4 bases short, with 20 bases between. The CDR3 sequence: CASLLDYPSTETQYF. In DNA, the CDR3 is TGTGCCAGCCTCCTAGACTATCCCAGTACAGAGACCCAGTACTTC.

The rearrangement joins TRBV5-1 to TRBJ2-1; a possible D gene is TRBD2 (6 bases). Germline values: CDR1 SGHRS, CDR2 YFSETQ. The germline V and J ends were trimmed by 0 bases and 7 bases, with 14 bases remaining between them. The CDR3 loop spans 15 amino acids. The CDR3 sequence: CASSLVSRAGNEQFF. The CDR3 region has the DNA TGCGCCAGCAGCTTGGTTAGCAGGGCGGGGAATGAGCAGTTCTTC.

As to this clone: Other DNA sequences from this sample encode an identical CDR3 as well. The chain carries TRBV4-1 and TRBJ2-3, with 7 bases aligning to TRBD2. Germline CDR1 reads MGHRA; CDR2 reads YSYEKL. This CDR3 region has 14 residues. V lost 3 bases to trimming and J lost 10 bases; unmatched junction nucleotides: 10. The CDR3, as DNA: TGCGCCAGCAGCCAGGATCCGGCGGGGAGGGCGCAGTATTTT. Its protein is CASSQDPAGRAQYF.

J is TRBJ1-4 and V is TRBV7-9; 7 nucleotides match TRBD1. Trimming cost V 1 base and J 4 bases; bases outside gene matches: 12. The CDR3 is 18 amino acids. Germline-derived CDR1 and CDR2 are SEHNR and FQNEAQ (reference sequence). In DNA, the CDR3 is TGTGCCAGCAGCTTAGGAAGTCGAGGGGGCGGCCTTAATGAAAAACTGTTTTTT. This gives the protein CASSLGSRGGGLNEKLFF.

This clone has only one observation. The chain recombines TRBV28 with TRBJ2-7; 9 nucleotides line up with TRBD2. The germline V gene encodes CDR1 MDHEN and CDR2 SYDVKM. V gave up 6 bases and J gave up 0 bases; unmatched junction bases: 12. CDR3 length: 17 amino acids. This chain's CDR3 is CASRPHSGGKSSYEQYF. The CDR3 coding sequence is TGTGCCAGCAGACCCCATAGCGGGGGTAAGAGCTCCTACGAGCAGTACTTC.

There are a few counts of this clone. The chain combines TRBV5-1 with TRBJ2-7; D gene uncertain. V was trimmed by 3 bases and J by 2 bases, leaving 12 bases between them. Per the germline V gene, CDR1 is SGHRS and CDR2 is YFSETQ. The CDR3 totals 14 residues. The CDR3 reads CASSSRGETYEQYF. The DNA of the CDR3 is TGCGCCAGCAGCTCCCGCGGAGAAACCTACGAGCAGTACTTC.

The chain couples TRBV11-3 to TRBJ2-1; D not resolved. Between the trimmed V and J ends, which lost 6 bases and 4 bases, there was a span of 19 bases. This CDR3 spans 16 amino acids. Looked up from germline, CDR1 is SGHNT and CDR2 is YENEEA. The CDR3 loop is CASSLTSELGYNEQFF. The CDR3 bases are TGTGCCAGCAGTCTTACTTCGGAGCTGGGTTACAATGAGCAGTTCTTC.

The chain joins TRBV4-2 to TRBJ1-5, with D possibly TRBD1 on 6 matching bases. The germline CDR1 and CDR2 sequences are LGHNA and YNFKEQ. CDR3 length: 15 residues. Trimming left V 0 bases short and J 1 base short, with 7 bases between. CDR3 loop: CASSQEGQSNQPQHF. CDR3 DNA: TGTGCCAGCAGCCAAGAGGGACAAAGCAATCAGCCCCAGCATTTT.

CDR3 residues: CASSFDLARSTDTQYF. The CDR3 DNA is TGTGCCAGCAGCTTCGACCTAGCGAGATCCACAGATACGCAGTATTTT. V is TRBV5-4 and J is TRBJ2-3, with a possible D match to TRBD2 (6 bases). Germline V gene sequence: CDR1 SGHNT, CDR2 YYREEE (reference sequence). V dropped 2 bases and J dropped 2 bases, with 15 bases sitting between them. CDR3 length equals 16 residues. Full variable domain (rest looked up from reference TRBV5-4 and TRBJ2-3): ETGVTQSPTHLIKTRGQQVTLRCSSQSGHNTVSWYQQALGQGPQFIFQYYREEENGRGNFPPRFSGLQFPNYSSELNVNALELDDSALYLCASSFDLARSTDTQYFGPGTRLTVL.

This chain uses TRBV4-3 with TRBJ2-7; a weak D match, TRBD2 (6 bases). Between the trimmed V and J ends, which lost 1 base and 0 bases, there was a span of 10 bases. Germline V CDR1 and CDR2: LGHNA, YSLEER. The CDR3 is 15 residues long. For the CDR3, the DNA is TGCGCCAGCAGCCAAGCGGCGGGACGCTCCTACGAGCAGTACTTC. Its translation is CASSQAAGRSYEQYF.

V is TRBV2 and J is TRBJ1-1, with a tentative D call TRBD1 (5 bases). The germline gives CDR1 SNHLY, CDR2 FYNNEI. V gave up 6 bases and J gave up 1 base, with 12 bases separating them. This CDR3 region has 14 residues. The CDR3 protein is CASRGEVTNTEAFF. The CDR3 DNA is TGTGCCAGCAGGGGGGAGGTTACGAACACTGAAGCTTTCTTT. The full variable domain, with the rest looked up from reference TRBV2 and TRBJ1-1, is EPEVTQTPSHQVTQMGQEVILRCVPISNHLYFYWYRQILGQKVEFLVSFYNNEISEKSEIFDDQFSVERPDGSNFTLKIRSTKLEDSAMYFCASRGEVTNTEAFFGQGTRLTVV.

V and J are TRBV27 and TRBJ1-2; 9 bases are shared with TRBD1. The CDR3 has 17 residues. Germline V gene sequence: CDR1 MNHEY, CDR2 SMNVEV (reference sequence). The trim removed 1 base at V and 4 bases at J, leaving 10 bases unmatched. The CDR3 DNA sequence: TGTGCCAGCAGTTTATTTGTTTCCGGGACAGGGATCTATGGCTACACCTTC. Its protein is CASSLFVSGTGIYGYTF.